A selection of T cell receptor beta chains follows, all from one sample in a study of spatial heterogeneity in lung cancer. TCRdb called the 5' RACE reads again in MiXCR, with one record for every CDR3 protein. The sample gives roughly 4,200 distinct CDR3 sequences, around 9.6% of which show up once; around 46% is in the top ten. The source material was PBMCs, sampled at surgery. Receptor source: a male donor with early-stage non-small cell lung cancer. Each CDR3 is given with its conserved first and last residue.

TRBV12-3/TRBV12-4,CASSLRAVEGYTF
TRBV7-6,CASSKGGLGNSPLHF
TRBV15,CATSREIGTGLLEQYF
TRBV11-2,CASSIIGSSYEQYF
TRBV5-5,CASSSRGTDRGIGNIQYF
TRBV5-1,CASSFQAGETQYF
TRBV4-1,CASSQLRGGNTEAFF
TRBV27,CASSTASRDSGEQYF
TRBV5-6,CASRGDRGLTEAFF
TRBV5-8,CASSLGLAGDLYEQYF
TRBV4-1,CASSLQGPGSEKLFF
TRBV28,CASSPGTGSGNTIYF
TRBV28,CASSSLEGQETQYF
TRBV7-3,CASSLNRGTGSYEQYF
TRBV7-3,CGSSLWDRVTDTQYF
TRBV11-2,CASSLGAVYEQYF
TRBV20-1,CSALGLAGGKDLTDTQYF
TRBV2,CASSEWGPSTDTQYF
TRBV12-3/TRBV12-4,CASNPTGSLAKNIQYF
TRBV6-2/TRBV6-3,CASRDQANTEAFF
TRBV2,CASRQRGLVQETQYF
TRBV12-3/TRBV12-4,CASSWGGYYGYTF
TRBV24-1,CATSDLSVEGHSYNEQFF
TRBV5-6,CASSSTGSSYEQYF
TRBV9,CASSATGNNQPQHF
TRBV7-2,CASSFPRVDEQFF